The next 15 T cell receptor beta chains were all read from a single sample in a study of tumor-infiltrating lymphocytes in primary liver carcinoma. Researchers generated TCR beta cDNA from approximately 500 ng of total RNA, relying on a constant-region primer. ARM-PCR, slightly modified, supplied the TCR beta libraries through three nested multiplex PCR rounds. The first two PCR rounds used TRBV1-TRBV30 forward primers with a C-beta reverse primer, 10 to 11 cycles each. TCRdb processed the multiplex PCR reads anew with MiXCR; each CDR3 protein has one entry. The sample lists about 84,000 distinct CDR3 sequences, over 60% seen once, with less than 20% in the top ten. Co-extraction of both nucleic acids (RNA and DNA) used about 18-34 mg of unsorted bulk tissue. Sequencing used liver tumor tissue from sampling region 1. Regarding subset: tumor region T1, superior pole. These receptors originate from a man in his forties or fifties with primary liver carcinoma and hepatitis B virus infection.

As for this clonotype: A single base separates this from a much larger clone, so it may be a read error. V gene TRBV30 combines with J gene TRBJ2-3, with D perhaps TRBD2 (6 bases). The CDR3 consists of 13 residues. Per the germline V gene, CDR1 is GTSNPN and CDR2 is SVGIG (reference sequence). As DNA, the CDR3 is TGTGCCTGGAGTGTGTGGAGGGCAGATATGCAGTATTTT. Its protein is CAWSVWRADMQYF.

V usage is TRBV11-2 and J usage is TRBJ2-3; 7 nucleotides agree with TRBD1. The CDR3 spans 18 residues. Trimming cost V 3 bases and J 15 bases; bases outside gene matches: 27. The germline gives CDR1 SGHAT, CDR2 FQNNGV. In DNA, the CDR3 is TGTGCCAGCAGCTTGGGTCTTTTCACAGGGGTCGCCACAGATATGCACTATTTT. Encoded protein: CASSLGLFTGVATDMHYF.

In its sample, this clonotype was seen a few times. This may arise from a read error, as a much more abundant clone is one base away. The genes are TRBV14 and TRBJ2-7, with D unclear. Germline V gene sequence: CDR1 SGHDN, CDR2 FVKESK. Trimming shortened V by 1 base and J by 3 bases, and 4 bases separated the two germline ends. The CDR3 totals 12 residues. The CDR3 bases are TGTGCCAGCAGCCAAGGAGACTACGAGCAGTACTTC. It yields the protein CASSQGDYEQYF.

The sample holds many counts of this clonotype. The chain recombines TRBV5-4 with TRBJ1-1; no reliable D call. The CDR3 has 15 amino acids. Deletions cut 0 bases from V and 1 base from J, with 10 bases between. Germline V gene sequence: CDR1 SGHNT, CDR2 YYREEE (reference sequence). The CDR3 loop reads CASSLDNAGNTEAFF. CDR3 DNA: TGTGCCAGCAGCTTGGATAACGCCGGGAACACTGAAGCTTTCTTT.

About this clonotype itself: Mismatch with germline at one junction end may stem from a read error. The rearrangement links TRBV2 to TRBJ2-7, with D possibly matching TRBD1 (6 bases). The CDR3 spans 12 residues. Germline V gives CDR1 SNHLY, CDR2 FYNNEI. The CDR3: CASPGTSYVQYF. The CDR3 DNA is TGTGCCAGCCCCGGGACAAGCTACGTGCAGTACTTC.

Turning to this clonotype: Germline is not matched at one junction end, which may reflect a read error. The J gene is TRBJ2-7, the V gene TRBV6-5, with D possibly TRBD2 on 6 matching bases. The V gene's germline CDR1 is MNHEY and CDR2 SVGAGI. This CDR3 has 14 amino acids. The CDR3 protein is CAGSPFGSIYVQYF. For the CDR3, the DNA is TGTGCCGGCAGCCCTTTCGGGAGTATTTACGTGCAGTACTTC.

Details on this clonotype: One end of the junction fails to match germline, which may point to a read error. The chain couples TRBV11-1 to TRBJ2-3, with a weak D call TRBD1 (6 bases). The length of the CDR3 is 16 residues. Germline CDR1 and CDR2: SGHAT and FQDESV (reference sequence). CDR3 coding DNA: TGTGCCAGCAGTGGCAGGGGTCGCTACCCCACATATACGCAGTATTTT. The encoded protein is CASSGRGRYPTYTQYF.

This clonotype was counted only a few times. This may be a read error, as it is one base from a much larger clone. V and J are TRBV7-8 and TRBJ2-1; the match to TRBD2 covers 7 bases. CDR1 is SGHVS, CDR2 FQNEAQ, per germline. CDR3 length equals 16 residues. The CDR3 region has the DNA TGTGCCAGCGGCTTACCCGGACTAGTAGGAACCAATGAGCAGTTCTTC. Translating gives CASGLPGLVGTNEQFF. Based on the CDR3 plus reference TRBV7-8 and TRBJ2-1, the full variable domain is GAGVSQSPRYKVAKRGQDVALRCDPISGHVSLFWYQQALGQGPEFLTYFQNEAQLDKSGLPSDRFFAERPEGSVSTLKIQRTQQEDSAVYLCASGLPGLVGTNEQFFGPGTRLTVL.

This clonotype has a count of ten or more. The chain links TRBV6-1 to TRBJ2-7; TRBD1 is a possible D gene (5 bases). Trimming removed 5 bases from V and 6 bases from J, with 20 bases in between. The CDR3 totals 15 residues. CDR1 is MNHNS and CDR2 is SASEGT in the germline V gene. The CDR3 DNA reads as TGTGCCAGCAGTAGGCAGGGCTTCGAGTCGGGCGAGCAGTACTTC. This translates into CASSRQGFESGEQYF.

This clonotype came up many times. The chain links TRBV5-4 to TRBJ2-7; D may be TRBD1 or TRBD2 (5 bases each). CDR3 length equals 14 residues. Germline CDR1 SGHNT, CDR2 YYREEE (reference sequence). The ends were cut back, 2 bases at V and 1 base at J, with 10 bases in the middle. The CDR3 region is CASSFMGPSYEQYF. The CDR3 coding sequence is TGTGCCAGCAGCTTTATGGGACCGTCCTACGAGCAGTACTTC. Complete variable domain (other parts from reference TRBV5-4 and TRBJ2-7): ETGVTQSPTHLIKTRGQQVTLRCSSQSGHNTVSWYQQALGQGPQFIFQYYREEENGRGNFPPRFSGLQFPNYSSELNVNALELDDSALYLCASSFMGPSYEQYFGPGTRLTVT.

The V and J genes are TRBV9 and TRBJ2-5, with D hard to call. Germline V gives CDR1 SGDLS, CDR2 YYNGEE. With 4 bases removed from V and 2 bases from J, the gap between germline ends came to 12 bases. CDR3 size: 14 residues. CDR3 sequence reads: CASSHTGRQETQYF. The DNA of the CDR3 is TGTGCCAGCAGCCACACCGGGCGGCAAGAGACCCAGTACTTC.

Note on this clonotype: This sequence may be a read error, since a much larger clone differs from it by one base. The CDR3 DNA reads as TGCAGCGTCTCCCGACTAGCGGGAGTCTACGAGCAGTACTTC. This codes for CSVSRLAGVYEQYF. The genes are TRBV29-1 and TRBJ2-7; 12 positions match TRBD2. Per the germline V gene, CDR1 is SQVTM and CDR2 is ANQGSEA. The CDR3 consists of 14 residues. J lost 3 bases, V lost 6 bases, and 6 bases had no gene match.

The CDR3 region has the DNA TGTGCCAGCAGCAGGGGCCCGAGCAATCAGCCCCAGCATTTT. It yields the protein CASSRGPSNQPQHF. The genes are TRBV12-3 or TRBV12-4 and TRBJ1-5, with a weak D call TRBD1 (6 bases). This CDR3 has 14 residues. V gave up 6 bases and J gave up 1 base, with 10 bases separating them.

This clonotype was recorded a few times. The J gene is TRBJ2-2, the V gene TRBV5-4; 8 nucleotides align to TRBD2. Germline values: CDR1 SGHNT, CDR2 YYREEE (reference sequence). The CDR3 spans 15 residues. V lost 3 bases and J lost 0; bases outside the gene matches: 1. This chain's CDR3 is CASSSTSANTGELFF. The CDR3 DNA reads TGTGCCAGCAGCTCGACTAGCGCGAACACCGGGGAGCTGTTTTTT.

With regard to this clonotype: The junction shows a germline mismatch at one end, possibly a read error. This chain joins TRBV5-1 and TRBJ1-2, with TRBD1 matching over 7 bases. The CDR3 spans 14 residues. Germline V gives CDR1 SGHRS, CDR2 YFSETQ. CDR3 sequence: CASSLLGTAYGYTF. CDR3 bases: TGCGCCAGCAGCTTGCTCGGGACAGCATATGGTTACACCTTC.